One sample yielded the 31 T cell receptor beta chains listed below, sequenced in a study of breast tumors, draining lymph nodes, adjacent tissues. Axillary draining lymph nodes of breast cancer patients supplied the node samples. TCRdb reprocessed the multiplex PCR reads via MiXCR and lists one record per CDR3 protein. Among about 230,000 distinct CDR3 sequences, approximately 31% were seen once, and the ten largest hold around 1.4%. Sequenced input: axillary lymph node tissue. The source is a female donor with breast cancer. Some clones in this sample may be carry-over from other donors' samples.

This clonotype has ten or more counts. The rearrangement links TRBV9 to TRBJ2-3; D is uncertain. V dropped 0 bases and J dropped 3 bases, with 8 bases sitting between them. Germline V gene data show CDR1 as SGDLS and CDR2 as YYNGEE. The CDR3 spans 14 residues. CDR3 sequence: CASSVDVLTDTQYF. The CDR3 DNA follows: TGTGCCAGCAGCGTAGATGTTTTAACAGATACGCAGTATTTT.

Remarks on this clonotype: A much bigger clone sits one base away, suggesting this may be a read error. The CDR3 DNA follows: TGTGCCAGTTCGGGGGATGGGAGGCTCTACGAGCAGTACTTC. Translating gives CASSGDGRLYEQYF. This chain joins TRBV28 and TRBJ2-7; maybe TRBD2 (6 bases). The ends were cut back, 9 bases at V and 3 bases at J, with 18 bases in the middle. Germline CDR1 MDHEN, CDR2 SYDVKM. The CDR3 consists of 14 residues.

A few counts support this clonotype. The chain has TRBV6-1 and TRBJ2-2, with 13 bases identical to TRBD2. Per germline, CDR1 MNHNS and CDR2 SASEGT. The length of the CDR3 is 17 residues. V was pared by 7 bases and J by 5 bases, with 10 bases of the junction left unmatched. The CDR3 region has the DNA TGTGCCAGCAACACCCCCGGGACTAGCGGGAAAACCGGGGAGCTGTTTTTT. Translating gives CASNTPGTSGKTGELFF.

The V gene is TRBV29-1, the J gene TRBJ1-4, with TRBD1 identical over 7 bases. V gave up 5 bases and J gave up 6 bases; unmatched junction bases: 24. Germline V CDR1 and CDR2: SQVTM, ANQGSEA. CDR3 length equals 19 residues. CDR3 sequence: CSVLLGQSVNYEQYEKLFF. CDR3 in DNA: TGCAGCGTTCTTTTGGGACAGAGTGTCAACTACGAGCAGTATGAAAAACTGTTTTTT.

This clonotype has ten or more counts. The chain is built from TRBV7-2 and TRBJ2-1; D gene uncertain. V shed 3 bases and J shed 4 bases, with 7 bases lying between them. The CDR3 is made up of 13 amino acids. Germline values: CDR1 SGHTA, CDR2 FQGNSA. The CDR3 DNA is TGTGCCAGCAGCTTTTGGCAGTACAATGAGCAGTTCTTC. It yields the protein CASSFWQYNEQFF. Complete variable domain (other parts from reference TRBV7-2 and TRBJ2-1): GAGVSQSPSNKVTEKGKDVELRCDPISGHTALYWYRQSLGQGLEFLIYFQGNSAPDKSGLPSDRFSAERTGGSVSTLTIQRTQQEDSAVYLCASSFWQYNEQFFGPGTRLTVL.

This clonotype occurred many times. Since a much larger clone is just one base distant, this may be a read error. The chain joins TRBV7-3 to TRBJ2-3; tentative D call: TRBD1 (6 bases). The CDR3 totals 13 residues. Germline CDR1 SGHTA, CDR2 FQGTGA. The CDR3 DNA reads TGTGCCAGCAGCTCGACAGGCACAGATACGCGGTATTTT. Its protein product is CASSSTGTDTRYF.

This clonotype was observed many times. This chain joins TRBV24-1 and TRBJ2-7, with TRBD1 matching 9 bases. The length of the CDR3 is 14 residues. Germline-derived CDR1 and CDR2 are KGHDR and SFDVKD. The ends lost 6 bases at V and 6 bases at J; junction bases unmatched: 8. CDR3 loop: CATSPGTGRSEQYF. CDR3 coding DNA: TGTGCCACCAGTCCCGGGACAGGGAGGAGCGAGCAGTACTTC.

This CDR3 is CASSPRPSTGASLESTIYF. In DNA form, the CDR3 reads TGTGCCAGCTCACCCAGGCCATCGACGGGGGCTTCTTTAGAAAGCACCATATATTTT. The chain is built from TRBV9 and TRBJ1-3, with D possibly being TRBD1 (6 bases). This CDR3 comprises 19 residues. The V end was cut by 7 bases, the J end by 9 bases, with 35 bases between. The germline V gene has CDR1 SGDLS and CDR2 YYNGEE.

A few counts support this clonotype. This clone may be a read error of a much larger clone one base away. V usage is TRBV12-3 or TRBV12-4 and J usage is TRBJ2-1; 9 bases line up with TRBD2. CDR3 length equals 15 residues. Unmatched junction bases numbered 15, after V lost 3 bases and J lost 15 bases. The CDR3 loop reads CASSFTGVLAGELFF. The CDR3 nucleotides read TGTGCCAGCAGTTTCACAGGGGTGTTAGCGGGAGAGTTGTTCTTC.

This clonotype was detected ten times or more. The V call is TRBV6-4, the J call TRBJ1-2, with D possibly matching TRBD1 (5 bases). Germline V gene lookup returns CDR1 MRHNA and CDR2 SNTAGT. V was trimmed by 2 bases and J by 8 bases, leaving 12 bases between them. This CDR3 is built from 13 residues. CDR3 DNA: TGTGCCAGCAGTGACAACGGGGCTTGGGGCTACACCTTC. Residues: CASSDNGAWGYTF.

This clonotype has only a few counts. The germline gene is not matched at one end of the junction; a read error may be the cause. V gene TRBV6-2 or TRBV6-3 combines with J gene TRBJ2-2, with D possibly being TRBD1 or TRBD2 (6 bases each). CDR1 MNHEY and CDR2 SVGEGT come from the germline V gene. CDR3 size: 18 residues. The CDR3 loop is CASSHSPVERRGTGELFF. The CDR3, as DNA: TGTGCCAGCAGTCACTCCCCCGTGGAGCGGAGGGGGACCGGGGAGCTGTTTTTT.

This clonotype occurred many times. V gene TRBV5-1 combines with J gene TRBJ2-5, with D possibly matching TRBD1 (6 bases). The CDR3 is made up of 14 amino acids. Per germline, CDR1 SGHRS and CDR2 YFSETQ. With 7 bases removed from V and 6 bases from J, the gap between germline ends came to 19 bases. CDR3 in DNA: TGCGCCAGCTTCTCAGATGGGCAGGGGAAGACCCAGTACTTC. Its protein is CASFSDGQGKTQYF. Based on the CDR3 plus reference TRBV5-1 and TRBJ2-5, the full variable domain is KAGVTQTPRYLIKTRGQQVTLSCSPISGHRSVSWYQQTPGQGLQFLFEYFSETQRNKGNFPGRFSGRQFSNSRSEMNVSTLELGDSALYLCASFSDGQGKTQYFGPGTRLLVL.

The J gene is TRBJ2-2, the V gene TRBV29-1; TRBD2 agrees at 7 bases. This CDR3 region has 13 residues. Germline trimming cut 8 bases from V and 5 bases from J; bases unmatched to any gene: 8. Germline-derived CDR1 and CDR2 are SQVTM and ANQGSEA. The CDR3 DNA is TGCAGCTTCGAACTAGCGTTTACCGGGGAGCTGTTTTTT. It is translated as CSFELAFTGELFF.

Many counts were recorded for this clonotype. The rearrangement links TRBV11-3 to TRBJ1-3; no reliable D call. This CDR3 is built from 14 residues. Germline V gene data show CDR1 as SGHNT and CDR2 as YENEEA. Between the trimmed V and J ends, which lost 3 bases and 0 bases, there was a span of 6 bases. This chain's CDR3 is CASSFRTSGNTIYF. Written as DNA, the CDR3 is TGTGCCAGCAGCTTTAGGACCTCTGGAAACACCATATATTTT.

This clonotype was counted at least ten times. CDR3 coding DNA: TGTGCCAGCAGCTTGTTCAACGAGCAGTACTTC. Translating gives CASSLFNEQYF. The J gene is TRBJ2-7, the V gene TRBV7-2; D is unclear. The CDR3 has 11 residues. V shed 3 bases and J shed 5 bases, with 5 bases lying between them. Germline assignment: CDR1 SGHTA and CDR2 FQGNSA.

The chain couples TRBV2 to TRBJ1-3; tentative D call: TRBD1 (6 bases). The CDR3 runs to 17 residues. Trimming stripped 3 bases from V and 4 bases from J, with 19 bases between. CDR1 SNHLY and CDR2 FYNNEI come from the germline V gene. The DNA for the CDR3 is TGTGCCAGCAGTGATTCGATACCACCAGGGGCCGGAAACACCATATATTTT. Amino acids: CASSDSIPPGAGNTIYF.

This clonotype was counted at least ten times. The chain uses TRBV4-2 and TRBJ2-7; 9 bases map to TRBD1. V was clipped by 4 bases and J by 5 bases; unmatched bases: 9. The CDR3 has 15 amino acids. From germline, CDR1 is LGHNA and CDR2 YNFKEQ. This CDR3 is CASSRTGTGTHEQYF. CDR3 coding DNA: TGTGCCAGCAGCCGAACCGGGACAGGGACCCACGAGCAGTACTTC.

The gene calls are TRBV25-1 and TRBJ2-7; 7 bases fit TRBD1. V shed 4 bases, J shed 4 bases, and the junction held 13 bases outside the gene matches. Per germline, CDR1 MGHDK and CDR2 SYGVNS. This CDR3 is built from 16 residues. CDR3 protein: CASSAPDRVSPYEQYF. The CDR3 bases are TGTGCCAGCAGTGCTCCCGACAGGGTGTCCCCTTACGAGCAGTACTTC.

This clonotype was observed at least ten times. This chain links TRBV18 with TRBJ2-1, with D maybe TRBD1 (6 bases). Germline lookup yields CDR1 KGHSH and CDR2 LQKENI. This CDR3 spans 15 amino acids. The V gene lost 2 bases and the J gene lost 12 bases, with 20 bases spanning the gap. The CDR3 DNA follows: TGTGCCAGCTCACCAATCGCACAGGGTGGTGGATGGCAGTTCTTC. Translating it yields CASSPIAQGGGWQFF.

The table lists this clonotype with many counts. The chain recombines TRBV20-1 with TRBJ1-5; a possible D gene is TRBD1 (5 bases). Per germline, CDR1 DFQATT and CDR2 SNEGSKA (reference sequence). V gave up 0 bases and J gave up 9 bases, with 15 bases separating them. The CDR3 has 14 amino acids. CDR3: CSARDEKGDRPQHF. CDR3 nucleotides: TGCAGTGCTAGAGATGAAAAAGGGGACCGGCCCCAGCATTTT.

This clonotype was counted ten times or more. The CDR3 nucleotides are TGTGCCAGCGGACTGACGGCGGAAGATACGCAGTATTTT. Translating gives CASGLTAEDTQYF. This rearrangement joins TRBV5-8 to TRBJ2-3; possible D gene TRBD2, 5 bases. The CDR3 has 13 amino acids. The V end was cut by 7 bases, the J end by 5 bases, with 14 bases between. CDR1 and CDR2 from the germline V gene are SGHTS and YDEGEE.

This clonotype was picked up many times. This rearrangement joins TRBV18 to TRBJ2-7, with TRBD1 matching over 9 bases. After removal of 3 bases from V and 5 bases from J, the junction contained 5 bases not matched to a gene. Germline V CDR1 and CDR2: KGHSH, LQKENI. The CDR3 contains 14 residues. CDR3 DNA: TGTGCCAGCTCACCCCAACAGGGGGCCGACGAGCAGTACTTC. Translation: CASSPQQGADEQYF.

This clonotype was seen at least ten times. The V call is TRBV20-1, the J call TRBJ1-3; TRBD1 aligns across 9 bases. The CDR3 is made up of 16 amino acids. Per the germline V gene, CDR1 is DFQATT and CDR2 is SNEGSKA (reference sequence). Trimming cost V 1 base and J 1 base; bases outside gene matches: 5. Here the CDR3 reads CSARGGQGRSGNTIYF. The CDR3 nucleotides are TGCAGTGCTAGAGGGGGACAGGGACGTTCTGGAAACACCATATATTTT.

This clonotype has at least ten counts. CDR3 region: CASNRRAPSTDTQYF. The CDR3 DNA is TGTGCCAGCAACCGAAGGGCTCCTAGCACAGATACGCAGTATTTT. The V call is TRBV19, the J call TRBJ2-3; the D is unclear. CDR1 is LNHDA, CDR2 SQIVND, per germline (reference sequence). Trimming took off 9 bases at V and 0 bases at J, with 16 bases between the two ends. This CDR3 is 15 amino acids long. The full variable domain, in which reference TRBV19 and TRBJ2-3 provide the parts outside the CDR3, is DGGITQSPKYLFRKEGQNVTLSCEQNLNHDAMYWYRQDPGQGLRLIYYSQIVNDFQKGDIAEGYSVSREKKESFPLTVTSAQKNPTAFYLCASNRRAPSTDTQYFGPGTRLTVL.

In the case of this clonotype: Just one base apart from a much larger clone, this may be a read error. The rearrangement links TRBV20-1 to TRBJ2-1; possible D gene TRBD2, 5 bases. Germline CDR1 and CDR2: DFQATT and SNEGSKA (reference sequence). The CDR3 length is 14 residues. V was clipped by 5 bases and J by 9 bases, with 20 bases between them. CDR3: CSAPFGLMSTEQFF. The CDR3 nucleotides read TGCAGTGCTCCTTTTGGACTGATGAGCACTGAGCAGTTCTTC.

With regard to this clonotype: A read error may be the cause here, since a much bigger clone is one base away. The chain links TRBV5-1 to TRBJ2-1; 7 nucleotides align to TRBD2. CDR3 length: 18 residues. Per the germline V gene, CDR1 is SGHRS and CDR2 is YFSETQ. Trimming at V came to 7 bases and at J to 9 bases, leaving 25 bases not matched to a gene. Written as DNA, the CDR3 is TGCGCCAGCGGCACGTGGATCGGGGGAGGGCCCGGGATCAGTGAGCAGTTCTTC. Encoded protein: CASGTWIGGGPGISEQFF.

This clonotype turned up a few times. This could be a read error, since a much larger clone is one nucleotide away. This likely comes from a read error, as the CDR3 has no conserved phenylalanine or tryptophan at its end. The V call is TRBV7-2, the J call TRBJ2-4; TRBD1 matches at 9 bases. The V segment lost 2 bases and the J segment 11 bases; nucleotides outside the gene matches: 7. This CDR3 has 14 amino acids. CDR1 is SGHTA, CDR2 FQGNSA, per germline. The CDR3 sequence is CASSLPPGQGLQYL. DNA for the CDR3: TGTGCCAGCAGCTTACCCCCGGGACAGGGCCTTCAGTACCTC.

This clonotype has just one count. The chain recombines TRBV4-3 with TRBJ2-7, with D unresolved. The CDR3 has 14 amino acids. Per germline, CDR1 LGHNA and CDR2 YSLEER. Trimming stripped 0 bases from V and 0 bases from J, with 6 bases between. DNA of the CDR3: TGCGCCAGCAGCCAAGATCAGAGCTCCTACGAGCAGTACTTC. Its protein is CASSQDQSSYEQYF.

This clonotype was picked up many times. The CDR3 bases are TGCGCCAGCAGCTTGGCAACAGGGGAGCAGTTCTTC. It yields the protein CASSLATGEQFF. The V and J genes are TRBV5-1 and TRBJ2-1; weak D call: TRBD1 (6 bases). CDR1 is SGHRS and CDR2 is YFSETQ in the germline V gene. The CDR3 loop spans 12 amino acids. The V end lost 0 bases, the J end lost 10 bases, and 8 bases lay between the germline ends.

On this clonotype: This may arise from a read error, as a much more abundant clone is one base away. This likely comes from a read error, as the CDR3 has no conserved phenylalanine or tryptophan at its end. The chain is built from TRBV14 and TRBJ2-5, with D unclear. Trimming left V 0 bases short and J 1 base short, with 3 bases between. The CDR3 is made up of 13 amino acids. Germline V gives CDR1 SGHDN, CDR2 FVKESK. The CDR3 nucleotides are TGTGCCAGCAGCCAAGATGCCCAAGAGACCCAGTACTCC. Protein product: CASSQDAQETQYS.

Many counts were recorded for this clonotype. The genes are TRBV5-1 and TRBJ2-1; D perhaps matches TRBD2 (6 bases). This CDR3 has 18 amino acids. Trimming removed 2 bases at V and 4 bases at J, with 22 bases between. Germline V CDR1 and CDR2: SGHRS, YFSETQ. CDR3 amino acids: CASSFVGTQATGYNEQFF. The DNA of the CDR3 is TGCGCCAGCAGCTTCGTCGGGACTCAAGCAACAGGATACAATGAGCAGTTCTTC.